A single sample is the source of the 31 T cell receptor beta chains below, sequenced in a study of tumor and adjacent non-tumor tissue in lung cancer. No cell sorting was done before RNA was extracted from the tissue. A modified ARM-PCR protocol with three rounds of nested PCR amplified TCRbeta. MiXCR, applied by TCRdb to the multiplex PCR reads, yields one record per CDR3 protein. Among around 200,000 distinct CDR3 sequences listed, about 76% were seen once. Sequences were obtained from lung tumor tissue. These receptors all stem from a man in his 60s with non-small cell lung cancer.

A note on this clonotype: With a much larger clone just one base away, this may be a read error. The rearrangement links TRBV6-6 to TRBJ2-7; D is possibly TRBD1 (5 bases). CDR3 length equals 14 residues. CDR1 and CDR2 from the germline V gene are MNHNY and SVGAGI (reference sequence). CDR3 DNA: TGTGCCAGCAATTACGAACCCCTGGCAGGGTCGCAGTACTTC. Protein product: CASNYEPLAGSQYF.

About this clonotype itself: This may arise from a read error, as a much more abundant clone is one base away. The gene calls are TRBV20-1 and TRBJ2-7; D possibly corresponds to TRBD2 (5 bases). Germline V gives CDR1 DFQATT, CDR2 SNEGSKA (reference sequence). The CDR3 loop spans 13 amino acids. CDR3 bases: TGCAGTGCTGGAGCGGCGAGCTCCTACGAGCACTACTTC. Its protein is CSAGAASSYEHYF.

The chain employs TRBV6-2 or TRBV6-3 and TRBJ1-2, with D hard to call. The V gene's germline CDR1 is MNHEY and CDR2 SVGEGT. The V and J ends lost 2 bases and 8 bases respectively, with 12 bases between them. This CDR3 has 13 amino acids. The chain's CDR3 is CASSYPASLGYTF. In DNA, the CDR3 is TGTGCCAGCAGTTACCCTGCCAGCCTCGGCTACACCTTC.

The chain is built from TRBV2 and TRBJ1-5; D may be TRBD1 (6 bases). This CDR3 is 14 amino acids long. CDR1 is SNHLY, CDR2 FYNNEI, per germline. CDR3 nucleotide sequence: TGTGTAAGCAGGATAGAGGACAGAGCTCAGCCCCAGCATTTT. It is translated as CVSRIEDRAQPQHF. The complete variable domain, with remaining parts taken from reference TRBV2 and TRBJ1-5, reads EPEVTQTPSHQVTQMGQEVILRCVPISNHLYFYWYRQILGQKVEFLVSFYNNEISEKSEIFDDQFSVERPDGSNFTLKIRSTKLEDSAMYFCVSRIEDRAQPQHFGDGTRLSIL.

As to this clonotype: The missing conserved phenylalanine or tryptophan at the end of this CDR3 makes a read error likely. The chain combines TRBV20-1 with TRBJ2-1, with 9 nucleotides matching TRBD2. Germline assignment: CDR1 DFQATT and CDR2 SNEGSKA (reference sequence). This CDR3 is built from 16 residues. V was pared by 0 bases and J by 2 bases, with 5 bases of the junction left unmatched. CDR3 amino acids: CSARDHASGTYNEQFS. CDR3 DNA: TGCAGTGCTAGAGATCACGCTAGCGGGACCTACAATGAGCAGTTCTCC.

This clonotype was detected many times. CDR3 in DNA: TGTGCCAGCAGTTATCGGACAGCTAGCAATCAGCCCCAGCATTTT. Amino acid sequence: CASSYRTASNQPQHF. This chain uses TRBV6-6 with TRBJ1-5; D perhaps matches TRBD1 (6 bases). The CDR3 has 15 amino acids. Germline CDR1 MNHNY, CDR2 SVGAGI (reference sequence). V shed 3 bases and J shed 0 bases, with 9 bases lying between them.

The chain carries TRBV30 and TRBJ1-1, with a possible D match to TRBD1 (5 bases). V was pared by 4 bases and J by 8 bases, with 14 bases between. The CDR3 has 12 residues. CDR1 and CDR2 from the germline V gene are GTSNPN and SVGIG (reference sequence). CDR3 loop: CAWIVRGREAFF. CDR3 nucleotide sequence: TGTGCCTGGATTGTAAGGGGTAGGGAAGCTTTCTTT.

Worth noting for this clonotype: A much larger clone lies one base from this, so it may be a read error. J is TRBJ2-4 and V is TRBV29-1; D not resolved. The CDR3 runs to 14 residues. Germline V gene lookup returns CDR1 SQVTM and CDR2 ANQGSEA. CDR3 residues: CSVEEGIAKNIKYF. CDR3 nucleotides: TGCAGCGTTGAAGAAGGGATAGCCAAAAACATTAAGTACTTC.

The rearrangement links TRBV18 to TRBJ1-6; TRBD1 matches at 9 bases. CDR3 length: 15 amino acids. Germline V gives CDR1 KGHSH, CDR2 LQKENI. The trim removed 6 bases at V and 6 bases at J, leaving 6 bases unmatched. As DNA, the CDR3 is TGTGCCAGCTCGCCAGGGGACAGGGTTAATTCACCCCTCCACTTT. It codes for CASSPGDRVNSPLHF.

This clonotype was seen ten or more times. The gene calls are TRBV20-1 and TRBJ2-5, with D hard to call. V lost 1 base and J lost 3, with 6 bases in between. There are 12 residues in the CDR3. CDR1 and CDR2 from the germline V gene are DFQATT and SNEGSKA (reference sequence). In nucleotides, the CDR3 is TGCAGTGCTAGAGGGGGTGAAGAGACCCAGTACTTC. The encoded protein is CSARGGEETQYF.

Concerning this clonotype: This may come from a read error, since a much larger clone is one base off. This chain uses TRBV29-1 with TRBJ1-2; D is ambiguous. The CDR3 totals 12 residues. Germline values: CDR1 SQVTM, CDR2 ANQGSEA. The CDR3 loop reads CNVRTDGYGYTF. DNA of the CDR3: TGCAACGTTCGTACGGACGGATATGGCTACACCTTC.

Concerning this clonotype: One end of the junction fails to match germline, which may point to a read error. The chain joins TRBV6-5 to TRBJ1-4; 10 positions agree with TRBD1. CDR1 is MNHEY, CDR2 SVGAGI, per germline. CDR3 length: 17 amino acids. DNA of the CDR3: TGTGGCAGCAGTTCCTTAAAACCGGGACAGGGGTTTGAAAAACTGTTTTTT. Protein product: CGSSSLKPGQGFEKLFF.

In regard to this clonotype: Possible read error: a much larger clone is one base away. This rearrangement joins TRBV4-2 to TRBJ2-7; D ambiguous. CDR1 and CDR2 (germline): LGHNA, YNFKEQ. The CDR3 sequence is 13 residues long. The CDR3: CTSSQAPGYEQYF. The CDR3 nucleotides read TGTACCAGCAGCCAAGCCCCAGGATACGAGCAGTACTTC.

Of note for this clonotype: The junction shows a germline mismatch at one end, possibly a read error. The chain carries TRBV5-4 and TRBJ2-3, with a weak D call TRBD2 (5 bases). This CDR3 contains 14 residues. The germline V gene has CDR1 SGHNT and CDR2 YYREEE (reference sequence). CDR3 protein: CASGLNPGTDRQCF. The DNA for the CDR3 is TGCGCCAGCGGCTTAAACCCGGGCACAGATAGGCAGTGTTTT.

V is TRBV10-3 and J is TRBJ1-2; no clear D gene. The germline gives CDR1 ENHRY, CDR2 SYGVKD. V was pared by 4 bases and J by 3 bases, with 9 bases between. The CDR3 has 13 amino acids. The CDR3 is CAISVKRDYGYTF. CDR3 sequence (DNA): TGTGCCATCAGTGTTAAAAGGGACTATGGCTACACCTTC.

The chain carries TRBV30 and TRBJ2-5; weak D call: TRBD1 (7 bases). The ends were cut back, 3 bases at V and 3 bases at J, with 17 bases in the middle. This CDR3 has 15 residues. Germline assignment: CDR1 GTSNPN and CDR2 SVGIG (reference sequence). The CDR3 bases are TGTGCCTGGAGGCCGCTCACCAGGGGGGAAGAGACCCAGTACTTC. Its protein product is CAWRPLTRGEETQYF.

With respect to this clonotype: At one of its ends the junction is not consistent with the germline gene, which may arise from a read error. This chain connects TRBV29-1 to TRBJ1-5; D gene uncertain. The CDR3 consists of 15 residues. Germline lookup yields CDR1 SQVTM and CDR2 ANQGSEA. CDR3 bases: TGCAGCGTAAAGACGTACGGGGTGGGTGATCAGCCCCTGCATTTT. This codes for CSVKTYGVGDQPLHF.

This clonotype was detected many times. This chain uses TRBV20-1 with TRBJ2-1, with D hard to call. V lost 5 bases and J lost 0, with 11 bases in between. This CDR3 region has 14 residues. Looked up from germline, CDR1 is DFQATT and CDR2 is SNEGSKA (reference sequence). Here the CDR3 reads CSAPDPSSYNEQFF. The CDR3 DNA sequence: TGCAGTGCTCCCGACCCGAGCTCCTACAATGAGCAGTTCTTC.

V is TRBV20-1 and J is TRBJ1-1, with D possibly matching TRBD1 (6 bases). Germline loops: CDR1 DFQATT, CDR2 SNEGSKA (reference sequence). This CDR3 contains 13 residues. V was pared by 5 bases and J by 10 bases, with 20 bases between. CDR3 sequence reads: CSAPAMEGTSAFF. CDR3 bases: TGCAGTGCTCCCGCGATGGAGGGGACATCAGCTTTCTTT.

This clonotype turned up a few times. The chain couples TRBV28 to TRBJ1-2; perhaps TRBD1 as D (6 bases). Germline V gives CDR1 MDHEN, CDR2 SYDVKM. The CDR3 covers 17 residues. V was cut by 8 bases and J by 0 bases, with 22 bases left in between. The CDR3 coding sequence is TGTGCCAGCTCTTCTCCGGGACACCGATTAGCTAACTATGGCTACACCTTC. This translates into CASSSPGHRLANYGYTF.

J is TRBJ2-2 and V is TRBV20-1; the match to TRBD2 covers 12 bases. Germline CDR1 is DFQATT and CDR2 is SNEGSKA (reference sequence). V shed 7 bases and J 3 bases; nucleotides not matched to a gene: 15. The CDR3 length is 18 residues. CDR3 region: CSVTRLAGVSGDTGELFF. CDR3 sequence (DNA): TGCAGTGTTACCCGACTAGCGGGGGTCTCAGGAGACACCGGGGAGCTGTTTTTT.

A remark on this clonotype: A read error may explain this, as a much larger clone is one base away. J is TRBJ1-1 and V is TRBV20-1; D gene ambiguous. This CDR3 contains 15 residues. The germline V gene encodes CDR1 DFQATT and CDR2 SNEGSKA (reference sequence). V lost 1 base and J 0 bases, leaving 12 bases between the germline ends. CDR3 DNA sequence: TGCAGTGCTAGAGTACCAAGGGAGATGAACACTGAAGCTTTCTTT. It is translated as CSARVPREMNTEAFF.

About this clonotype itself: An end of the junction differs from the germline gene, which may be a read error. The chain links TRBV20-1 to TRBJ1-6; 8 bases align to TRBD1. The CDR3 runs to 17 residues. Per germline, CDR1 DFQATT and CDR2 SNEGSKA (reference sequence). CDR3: CSAANRGADSYNSHLHF. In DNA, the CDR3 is TGCAGTGCTGCGAACAGGGGGGCAGATTCCTATAATTCACACCTCCACTTT.

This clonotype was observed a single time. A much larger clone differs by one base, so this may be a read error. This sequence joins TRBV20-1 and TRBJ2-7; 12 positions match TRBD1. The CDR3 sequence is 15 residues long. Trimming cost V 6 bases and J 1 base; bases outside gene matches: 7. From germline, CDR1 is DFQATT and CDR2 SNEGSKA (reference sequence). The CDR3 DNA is TGCAGTGCGCAGTTGGGACAGGGGGCTTCCTACGAGCAGTACTTC. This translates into CSAQLGQGASYEQYF.

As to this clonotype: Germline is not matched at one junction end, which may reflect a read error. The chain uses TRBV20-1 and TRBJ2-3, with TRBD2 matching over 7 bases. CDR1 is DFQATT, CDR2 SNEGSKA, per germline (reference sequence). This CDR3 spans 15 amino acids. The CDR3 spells CSARVSGVPTDTQYF. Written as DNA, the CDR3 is TGCAGTGCTAGGGTCAGCGGGGTACCCACAGATACACAGTATTTT.

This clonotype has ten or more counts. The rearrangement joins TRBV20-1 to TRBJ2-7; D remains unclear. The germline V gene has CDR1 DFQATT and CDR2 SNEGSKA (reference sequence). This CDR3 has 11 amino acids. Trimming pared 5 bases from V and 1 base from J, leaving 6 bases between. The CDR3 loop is CSAQFSYEQYF. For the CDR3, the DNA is TGCAGTGCTCAGTTTTCCTACGAGCAGTACTTC.

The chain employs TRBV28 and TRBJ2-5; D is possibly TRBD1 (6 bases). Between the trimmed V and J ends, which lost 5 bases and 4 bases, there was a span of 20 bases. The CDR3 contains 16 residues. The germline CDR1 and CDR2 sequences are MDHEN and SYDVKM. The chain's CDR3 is CASSTAGTPNGETQYF. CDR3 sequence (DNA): TGTGCCAGCAGTACGGCCGGGACACCAAACGGAGAGACCCAGTACTTC.

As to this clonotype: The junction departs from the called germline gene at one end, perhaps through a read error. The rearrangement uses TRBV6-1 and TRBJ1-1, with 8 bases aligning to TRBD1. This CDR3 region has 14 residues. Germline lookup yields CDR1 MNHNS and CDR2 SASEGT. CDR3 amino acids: CASSENRGDTEALF. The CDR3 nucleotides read TGTGCCAGCAGTGAAAACAGGGGGGACACTGAAGCTTTATTT.

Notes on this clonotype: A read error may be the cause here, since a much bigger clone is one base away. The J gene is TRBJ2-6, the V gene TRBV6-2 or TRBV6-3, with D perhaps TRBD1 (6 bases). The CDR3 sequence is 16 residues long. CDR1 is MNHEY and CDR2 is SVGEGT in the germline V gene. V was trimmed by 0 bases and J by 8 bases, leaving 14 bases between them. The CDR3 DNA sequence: TGTGCCAGCAGTTACTCGGGGGCCCGCAGGACCAACGTCCTGACTTTC. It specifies CASSYSGARRTNVLTF.

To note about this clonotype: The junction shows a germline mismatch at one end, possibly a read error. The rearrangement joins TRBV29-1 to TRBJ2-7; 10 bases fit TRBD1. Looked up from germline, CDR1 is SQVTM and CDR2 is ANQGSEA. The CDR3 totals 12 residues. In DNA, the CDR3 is TGCAGCGGCGGGACAGGGGACTTCGAGCAGTATTTC. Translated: CSGGTGDFEQYF.

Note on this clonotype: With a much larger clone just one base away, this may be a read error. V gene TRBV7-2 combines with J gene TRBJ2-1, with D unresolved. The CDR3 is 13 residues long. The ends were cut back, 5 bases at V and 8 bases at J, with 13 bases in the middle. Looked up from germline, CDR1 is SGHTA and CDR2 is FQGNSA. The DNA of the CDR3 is TGTGCCAGCAGCCAACATGGTTGGGATGAGCAGTTCTTC. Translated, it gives CASSQHGWDEQFF.